The rows below give T cell receptor beta chains drawn from one sample of a study of blood T cell repertoires in COVID-19. The data were produced by immunoSEQ multiplex PCR, yet TCRdb's version contains in-frame clones alone and is incomplete. The sample shows nearly 250,000 clones, approximately 80% of them seen only once. Sequenced input: peripheral blood. The receptors derive from a woman aged 80 or older with acute or convalescent COVID-19. The CDR3 runs from the conserved cysteine through the conserved F or W. Fields, in order: CDR3 DNA, CDR3 protein, V gene, J gene, clone size, D gene. The D gene is left open where the match is weak. The listing skips clone size in some rows; elsewhere it reads once, few, many or a size class.

TGTGCCAGCAGTTTCGGGAGGGGATACGGCTACACCTTC	CASSFGRGYGYTF	TRBV12-3/TRBV12-4	TRBJ1-2	NA	NA
TGTGCCAGCAGCTCAACCGCTAGCGGGGGGGCTGAGGAGCAGTTCTTC	CASSSTASGGAEEQFF	TRBV5-4	TRBJ2-1	NA	TRBD2
TGTGCCAGCAGCTGGGGACTAGGGGTAAGCTACAATGAGCAGTTCTTC	CASSWGLGVSYNEQFF	TRBV13	TRBJ2-1	once	TRBD2
TGTGCCACCAGCAGAGAACGGGGGAGTGAGCAGTTCTTC	CATSRERGSEQFF	TRBV15	TRBJ2-1	NA	NA
TGTGCCAGCAGCCCTACGGGCGGGAGGGTCAACAATGAGCAGTTCTTC	CASSPTGGRVNNEQFF	TRBV9	TRBJ2-1	NA	TRBD2
TGCGCCAGCAGCTTGGGTACAGGGGATGGTGGCTACACCTTC	CASSLGTGDGGYTF	TRBV5-1	TRBJ1-2	NA	TRBD1
TGTGCCAGCACACCGGGGGGGGCCACTGAAGCTTTCTTT	CASTPGGATEAFF	TRBV7-9	TRBJ1-1	NA	NA
TGCGCCAGCCGGACAGGGGCCCACCAAGAGACCCAGTACTTC	CASRTGAHQETQYF	TRBV5-1	TRBJ2-5	NA	TRBD1
TGTGCCAGCAGCCGACAGGCCCCCGGTGGCTACACCTTC	CASSRQAPGGYTF	TRBV3-1/TRBV3-2	TRBJ1-2	NA	NA
TGTGCCAGCAGTACGTCAGGGAATCAGCCCCAGCATTTT	CASSTSGNQPQHF	TRBV6-6	TRBJ1-5	few	NA
TGTGCCAGCAGTTATTTCGTAAAAGGCTACACCTTC	CASSYFVKGYTF	TRBV6-2/TRBV6-3	TRBJ1-2	NA	NA
TGTGCCAGCAGCTTAGCTGCCAGGGAACAGTTCTTC	CASSLAAREQFF	TRBV7-2	TRBJ2-1	NA	NA
TGTGCCAGCAGCTTAGGACTAGCGGGGGGCTGGAATGAGCAGTTCTTC	CASSLGLAGGWNEQFF	TRBV7-9	TRBJ2-1	NA	TRBD2
TGTGCCAGCAGCTTAGACATCGGAGTTAGCTCTGGGGCCAACGTCCTGACTTTC	CASSLDIGVSSGANVLTF	TRBV7-9	TRBJ2-6	NA	NA
TGTGCCAGCAGTTTAGGGGGCCTCTCTTACAATGAGCAGTTCTTC	CASSLGGLSYNEQFF	TRBV28	TRBJ2-1	NA	NA
TGTGCCAGCAGTTACGGGTTACGGGGGGCCCGCAATGAGCAGTTCTTC	CASSYGLRGARNEQFF	TRBV6-2/TRBV6-3	TRBJ2-1	NA	NA
TGCAGCGTTGAACAGAACTATGGCTACACCTTC	CSVEQNYGYTF	TRBV29-1	TRBJ1-2	NA	NA
TGTGCCAGCAGCTTAACCGGGACAGGGGGCACTGAAGCTTTCTTT	CASSLTGTGGTEAFF	TRBV7-3	TRBJ1-1	NA	TRBD1
TGTGCCTGGAGTTCGGGACTAGCGGTCGGAGGGACCCAGTACTTC	CAWSSGLAVGGTQYF	TRBV30	TRBJ2-5	NA	TRBD2
TGTGCCAGCAGCTTAGATGCCCTCCTAGCGGGGTCCTACAATGAGCAGTTCTTC	CASSLDALLAGSYNEQFF	TRBV7-8	TRBJ2-1	NA	TRBD2
TGTGCCAGCAGCCAGATCAGGAACATTCAGTACTTC	CASSQIRNIQYF	TRBV3-1/TRBV3-2	TRBJ2-4	NA	NA
TGTGCCAGCAGCTTACTGGGACAGGGAAACACTGAAGCTTTCTTT	CASSLLGQGNTEAFF	TRBV7-3	TRBJ1-1	NA	TRBD1
TGTGCCAGCACCTCCCCAACTAGCGGGGGTGCTATTCAGTACTTC	CASTSPTSGGAIQYF	TRBV2	TRBJ2-4	NA	TRBD2
TGTGCCAGCAGTTACATCCTGGCGGGCCGCCCCTACGAGCAGTACTTC	CASSYILAGRPYEQYF	TRBV6-2/TRBV6-3	TRBJ2-7	NA	NA
TGTGCCAGCAGCATGACAGGGGCCGGCACAGATACGCAGTATTTT	CASSMTGAGTDTQYF	TRBV7-2	TRBJ2-3	NA	TRBD1
TGTGCCAGCAGCTCGACAGGGGGCGCGGGAAAGGCTTTCTTT	CASSSTGGAGKAFF	TRBV7-9	TRBJ1-1	few	TRBD1
TGTGCCAGCAGCGGCGTCAGGGGGAACTCCTACAATGAGCAGTTCTTC	CASSGVRGNSYNEQFF	TRBV5-4	TRBJ2-1	NA	TRBD1
TGTGCCAGCAGCTTAGAATTTCGACAGGGTGGGGGCTACACCTTC	CASSLEFRQGGGYTF	TRBV7-9	TRBJ1-2	NA	TRBD1
TGTGCCAGGGGAGACATACCCTACGAGCAGTACTTC	CARGDIPYEQYF	TRBV19	TRBJ2-7	NA	NA
TGTGCCAGCAGTGAAGGGTGGGGTAGCGGGGAGACCCAGTACTTC	CASSEGWGSGETQYF	TRBV6-1	TRBJ2-5	NA	TRBD2
TGTGCCAGCAGCACAGGGGCGGGGAACAATGAGCAGTTCTTC	CASSTGAGNNEQFF	TRBV28	TRBJ2-1	NA	NA